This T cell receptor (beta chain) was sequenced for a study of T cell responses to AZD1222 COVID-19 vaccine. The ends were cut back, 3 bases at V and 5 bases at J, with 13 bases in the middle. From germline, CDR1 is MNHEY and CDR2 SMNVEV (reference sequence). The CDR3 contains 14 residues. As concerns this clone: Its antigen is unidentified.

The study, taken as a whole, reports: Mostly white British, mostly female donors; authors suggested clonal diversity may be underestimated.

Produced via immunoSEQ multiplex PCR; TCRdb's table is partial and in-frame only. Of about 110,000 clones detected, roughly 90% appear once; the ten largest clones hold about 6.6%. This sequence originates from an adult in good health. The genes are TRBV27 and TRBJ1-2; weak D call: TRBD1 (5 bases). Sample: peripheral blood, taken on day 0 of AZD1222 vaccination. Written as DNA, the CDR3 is TGTGCCAGCAGTTTGGGGCAGTCTACTTATGGCTACACCTTC. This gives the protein CASSLGQSTYGYTF.